The clone carrying this TCR beta chain was seen at least ten times. The antigen remains unidentified. This sample's time point: patch test 2, 6 weeks after DPC sensitization. The treatment here: therapeutic diphenylcyclopropenone sensitization with weekly scalp DPC. The authors' total RNA extraction used unfractionated whole blood. TCRdb reprocessed the RACE reads via MiXCR and lists one record per CDR3 protein. The table records roughly 380,000 distinct CDR3 sequences, around 6% of them present only once. The data are from a study of human T cells and chemical hapten exposure. Study information: Sensitization employed 2% DPC on approximately 2 cm by approximately 2 cm of upper inner arm skin.

Study conclusions and caveats: Alopecia in the donors means their immune response may deviate from healthy people's. PT1 expanded TCR counts correlated positively with patch test score.

Trimming pared 2 bases from V and 5 bases from J, leaving 13 bases between. Germline V gene data show CDR1 as MGHRA and CDR2 as YSYEKL. The length of the CDR3 is 15 residues. The sequencing here drew on whole blood, taken in connection with sensitization to the hapten diphenylcyclopropenone (DPC). The origin of this receptor is a woman younger than 30 with alopecia areata. Some clones in this sample may be carry-over from other donors' samples. The J gene is TRBJ1-5, the V gene TRBV4-1, with D unresolved. The CDR3 DNA sequence: TGCGCCAGCAGCCAAAGTGTACTCATGCATCAGCCCCAGCATTTT. Protein sequence: CASSQSVLMHQPQHF.